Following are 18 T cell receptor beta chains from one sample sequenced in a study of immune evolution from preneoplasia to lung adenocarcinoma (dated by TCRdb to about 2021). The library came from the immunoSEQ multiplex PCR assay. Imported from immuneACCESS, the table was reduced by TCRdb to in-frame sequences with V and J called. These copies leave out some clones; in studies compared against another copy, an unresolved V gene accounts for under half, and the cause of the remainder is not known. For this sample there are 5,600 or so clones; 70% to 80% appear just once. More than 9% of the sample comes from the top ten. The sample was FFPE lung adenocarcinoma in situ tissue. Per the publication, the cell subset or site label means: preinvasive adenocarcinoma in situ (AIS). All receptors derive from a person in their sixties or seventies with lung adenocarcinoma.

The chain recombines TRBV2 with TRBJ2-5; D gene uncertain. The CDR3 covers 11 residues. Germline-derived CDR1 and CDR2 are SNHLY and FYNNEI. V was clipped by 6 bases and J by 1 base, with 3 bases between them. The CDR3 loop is CASSRQETQYF. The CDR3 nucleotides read TGTGCCAGCAGCCGCCAAGAGACCCAGTACTTC.

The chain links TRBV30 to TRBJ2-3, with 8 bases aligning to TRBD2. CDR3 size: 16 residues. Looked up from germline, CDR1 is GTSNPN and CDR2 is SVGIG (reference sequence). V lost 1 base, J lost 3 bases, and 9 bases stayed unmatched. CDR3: CAWSGLGGGFTDTQYF. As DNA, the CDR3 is TGTGCCTGGAGTGGGCTCGGCGGGGGGTTTACAGATACGCAGTATTTT.

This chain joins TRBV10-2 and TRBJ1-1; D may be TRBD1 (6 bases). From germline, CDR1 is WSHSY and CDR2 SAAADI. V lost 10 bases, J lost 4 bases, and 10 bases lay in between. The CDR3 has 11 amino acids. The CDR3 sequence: CATRGGTEAFF. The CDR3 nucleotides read TGCGCCACCAGGGGTGGCACTGAAGCTTTCTTT.

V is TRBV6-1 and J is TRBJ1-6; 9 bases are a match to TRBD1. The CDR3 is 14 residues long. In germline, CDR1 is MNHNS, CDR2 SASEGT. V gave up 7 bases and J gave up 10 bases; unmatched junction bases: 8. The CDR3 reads CASKGTGYGSPLHF. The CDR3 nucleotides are TGTGCCAGCAAGGGGACAGGGTATGGGTCACCCCTCCACTTT.

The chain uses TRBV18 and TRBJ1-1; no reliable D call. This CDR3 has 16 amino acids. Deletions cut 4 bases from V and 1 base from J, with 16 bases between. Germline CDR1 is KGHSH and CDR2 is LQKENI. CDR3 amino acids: CASSRPIAGGNTEAFF. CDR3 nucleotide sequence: TGTGCCAGCTCACGCCCTATAGCGGGTGGGAACACTGAAGCTTTCTTT.

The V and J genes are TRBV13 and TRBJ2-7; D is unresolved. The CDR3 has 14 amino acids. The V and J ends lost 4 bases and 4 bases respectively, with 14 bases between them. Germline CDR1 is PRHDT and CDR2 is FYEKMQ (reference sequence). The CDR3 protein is CASSSRVDRYEQYF. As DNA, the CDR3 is TGTGCCAGCAGCTCCCGGGTCGATCGTTACGAGCAGTACTTC.

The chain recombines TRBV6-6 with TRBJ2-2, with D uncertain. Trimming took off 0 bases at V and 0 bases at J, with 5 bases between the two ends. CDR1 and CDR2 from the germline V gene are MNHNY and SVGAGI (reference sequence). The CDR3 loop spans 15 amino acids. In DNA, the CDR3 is TGTGCCAGCAGTTACTCGACCGCGAACACCGGGGAGCTGTTTTTT. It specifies CASSYSTANTGELFF.

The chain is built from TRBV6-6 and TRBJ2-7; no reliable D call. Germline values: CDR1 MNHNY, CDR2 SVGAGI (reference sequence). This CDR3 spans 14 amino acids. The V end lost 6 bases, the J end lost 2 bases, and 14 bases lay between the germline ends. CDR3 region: CASSDGRGTYEQYF. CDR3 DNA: TGTGCCAGCAGCGACGGAAGAGGCACCTACGAGCAGTACTTC.

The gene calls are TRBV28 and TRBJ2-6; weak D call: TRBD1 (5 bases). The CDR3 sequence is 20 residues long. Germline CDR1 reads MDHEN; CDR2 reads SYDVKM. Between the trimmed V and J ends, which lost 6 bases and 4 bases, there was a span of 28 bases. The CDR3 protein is CASRPRAGRLQLSGANVLTF. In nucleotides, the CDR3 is TGTGCCAGCAGGCCCAGGGCAGGGCGTCTCCAATTGAGCGGGGCCAACGTCCTGACTTTC.

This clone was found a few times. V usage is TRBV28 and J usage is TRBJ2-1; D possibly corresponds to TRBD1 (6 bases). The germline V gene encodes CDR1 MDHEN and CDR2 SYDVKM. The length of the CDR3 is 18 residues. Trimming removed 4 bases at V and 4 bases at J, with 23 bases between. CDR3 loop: CASSSMINRDTKYNEQFF. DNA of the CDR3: TGTGCCAGCAGTTCTATGATCAACCGGGACACGAAATACAATGAGCAGTTCTTC.

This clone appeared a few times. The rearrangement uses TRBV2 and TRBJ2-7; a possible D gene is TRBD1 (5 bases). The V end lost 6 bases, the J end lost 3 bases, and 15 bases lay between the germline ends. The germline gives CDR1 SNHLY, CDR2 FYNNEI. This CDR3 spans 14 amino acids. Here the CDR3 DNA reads TGTGCCAGCAGCCCTCAGGGCGAATACTACGAGCAGTACTTC. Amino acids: CASSPQGEYYEQYF.

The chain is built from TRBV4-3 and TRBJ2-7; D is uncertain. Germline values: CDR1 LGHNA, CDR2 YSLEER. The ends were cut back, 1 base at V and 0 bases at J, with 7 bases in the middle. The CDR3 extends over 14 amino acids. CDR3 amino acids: CASSQGGDSYEQYF. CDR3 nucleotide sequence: TGCGCCAGCAGCCAAGGTGGGGACTCCTACGAGCAGTACTTC.

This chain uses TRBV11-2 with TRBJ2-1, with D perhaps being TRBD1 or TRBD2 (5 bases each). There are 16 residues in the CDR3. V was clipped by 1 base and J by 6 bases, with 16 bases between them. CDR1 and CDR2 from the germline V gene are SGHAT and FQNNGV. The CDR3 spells CASSLGPAGTTNEQFF. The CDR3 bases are TGTGCCAGCAGCTTAGGTCCGGCAGGGACGACCAATGAGCAGTTCTTC.

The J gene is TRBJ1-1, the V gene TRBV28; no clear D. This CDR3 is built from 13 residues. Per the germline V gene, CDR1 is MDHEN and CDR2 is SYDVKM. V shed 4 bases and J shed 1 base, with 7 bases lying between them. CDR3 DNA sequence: TGTGCCAGCAGTTCCCCGAAGAACACTGAAGCTTTCTTT. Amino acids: CASSSPKNTEAFF.

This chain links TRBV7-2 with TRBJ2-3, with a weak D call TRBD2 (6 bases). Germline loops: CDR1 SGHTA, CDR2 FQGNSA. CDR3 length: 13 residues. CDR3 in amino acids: CAVGTGATDTQYF. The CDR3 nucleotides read TGTGCAGTAGGGACTGGGGCTACAGATACGCAGTATTTT.

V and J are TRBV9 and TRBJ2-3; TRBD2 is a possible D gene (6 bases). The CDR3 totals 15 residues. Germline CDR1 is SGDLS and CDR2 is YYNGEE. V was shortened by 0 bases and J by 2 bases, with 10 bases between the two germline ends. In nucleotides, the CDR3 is TGTGCCAGCAGCGTAGTTGGGGGGACCACAGATACGCAGTATTTT. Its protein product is CASSVVGGTTDTQYF.

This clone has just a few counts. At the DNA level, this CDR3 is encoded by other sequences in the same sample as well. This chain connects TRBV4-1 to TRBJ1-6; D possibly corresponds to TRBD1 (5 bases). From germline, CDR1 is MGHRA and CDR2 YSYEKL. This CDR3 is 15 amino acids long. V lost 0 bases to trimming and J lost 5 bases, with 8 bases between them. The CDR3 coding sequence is TGCGCCAGCAGCCAAGACGGCAGGGATAATTCACCCCTCCACTTT. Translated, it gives CASSQDGRDNSPLHF.

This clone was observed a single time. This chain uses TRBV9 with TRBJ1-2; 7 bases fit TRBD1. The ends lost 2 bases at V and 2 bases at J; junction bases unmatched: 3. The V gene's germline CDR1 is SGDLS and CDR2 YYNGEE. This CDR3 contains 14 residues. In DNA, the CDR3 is TGTGCCAGCAGCGTCGAGGGGGCGAACTATGGCTACACCTTC. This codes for CASSVEGANYGYTF.